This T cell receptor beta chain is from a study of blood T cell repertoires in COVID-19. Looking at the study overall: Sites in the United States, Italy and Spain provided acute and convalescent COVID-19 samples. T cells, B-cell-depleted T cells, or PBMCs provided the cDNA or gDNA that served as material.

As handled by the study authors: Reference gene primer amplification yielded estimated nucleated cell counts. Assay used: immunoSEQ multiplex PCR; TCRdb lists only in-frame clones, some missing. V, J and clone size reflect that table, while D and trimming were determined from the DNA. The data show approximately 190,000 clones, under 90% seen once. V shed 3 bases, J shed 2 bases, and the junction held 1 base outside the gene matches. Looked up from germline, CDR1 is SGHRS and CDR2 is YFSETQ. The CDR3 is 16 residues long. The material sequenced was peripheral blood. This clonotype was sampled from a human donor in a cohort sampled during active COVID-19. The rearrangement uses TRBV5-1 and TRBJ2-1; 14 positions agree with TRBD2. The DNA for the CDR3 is TGCGCCAGCAGCTCGACTAGCGGGAGGGCCTACAATGAGCAGTTCTTC. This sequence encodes CASSSTSGRAYNEQFF.